The text below deals with one T cell receptor beta chain. Its antigen remains unidentified. The entry originates in a study of blood T cells in healthy people across ages. On the study more broadly: Capture by template switching was about one barcoded beta molecule per two T cells. Notes on the study in general: Diversity of TCR beta per million T cells declined in a roughly linear way with age.

Combining a sample-barcoded 5' primer with a J-beta primer mix, a second PCR ran for 7 to 11 cycles. A 12-random-nucleotide template-switch adaptor tagged each cDNA molecule. A single record per CDR3 protein comes from TCRdb applying MiXCR to the 5' RACE reads. Of nearly 800,000 distinct CDR3 sequences detected, more than 50% appear once; the ten largest clones hold more than 25%. V lost 4 bases and J lost 2, with 17 bases in between. The CDR3 contains 16 residues. Germline loops: CDR1 MNHEY, CDR2 SVGEGT. About 9.9 milliliters of peripheral blood were drawn from each donor. Sample: blood. The genes are TRBV6-2 or TRBV6-3 and TRBJ2-5; D is tentatively TRBD1 or TRBD2 (5 bases each). The receptor was isolated from a man aged 40-55 years in good health. CDR3 residues: CASSSSVYRRQETQYF. Written as DNA, the CDR3 is TGTGCCAGCAGTTCGTCGGTCTACAGGAGGCAAGAGACCCAGTACTTC.